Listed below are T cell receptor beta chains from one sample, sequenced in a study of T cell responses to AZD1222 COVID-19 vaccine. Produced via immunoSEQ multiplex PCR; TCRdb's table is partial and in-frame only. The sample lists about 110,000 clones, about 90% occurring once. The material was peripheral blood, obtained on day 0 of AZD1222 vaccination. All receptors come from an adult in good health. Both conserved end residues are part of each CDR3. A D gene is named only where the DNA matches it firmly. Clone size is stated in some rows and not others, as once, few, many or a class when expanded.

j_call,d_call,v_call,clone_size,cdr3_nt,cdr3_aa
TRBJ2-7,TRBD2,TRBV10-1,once,TGCGCCAGCAGTGAAGCGGGAGGAGCCTACGAGCAGTACTTC,CASSEAGGAYEQYF
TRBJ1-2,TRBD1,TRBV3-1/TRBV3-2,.,TGTGCCAGCAGCCCGACAGGGATCTATGGCTACACCTTC,CASSPTGIYGYTF
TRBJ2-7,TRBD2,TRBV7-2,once,TGTGCCAGCAGCCCATTTGAGGGGAGGGCGTACGAGCAGTACTTC,CASSPFEGRAYEQYF
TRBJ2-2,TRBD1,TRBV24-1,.,TGTGCCACCAGTGAATCAGGGGGCATCGGGGAGCTGTTTTTT,CATSESGGIGELFF
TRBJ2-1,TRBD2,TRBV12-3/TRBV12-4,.,TGTGCCAGCAGTTTTAGCTTGGGGGGGGAGCAGTTCTTC,CASSFSLGGEQFF
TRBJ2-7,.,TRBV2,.,TGTGCCAGCAGCATGAACTACGAGCAGTACTTC,CASSMNYEQYF
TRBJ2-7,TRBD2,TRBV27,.,TGTGCCAGCAGTTTAGAGAGCGGGAGTCCCTACGAGCAGTACTTC,CASSLESGSPYEQYF
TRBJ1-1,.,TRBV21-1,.,TGTGCCAGCAGCCTCACTCCGGGACAGGACACTGAAGCTTTCTTT,CASSLTPGQDTEAFF
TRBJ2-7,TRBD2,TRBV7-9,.,TGTGCCAGCAGCGCAGGACTAGCCCGCTACGAGCAGTACTTC,CASSAGLARYEQYF
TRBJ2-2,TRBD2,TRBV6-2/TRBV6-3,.,TGTGCCAGCAGTTACTCTCCCCTGGCGGGAGGTGGAACCGGGGAGCTGTTTTTT,CASSYSPLAGGGTGELFF
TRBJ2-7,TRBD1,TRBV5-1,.,TGCGCCAGCAGCTTACAGGGGTTGGCCTACGAGCAGTACTTC,CASSLQGLAYEQYF
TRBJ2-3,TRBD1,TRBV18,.,TGTGCCAGCTCACCACGGACAGGGACAGATACGCAGTATTTT,CASSPRTGTDTQYF